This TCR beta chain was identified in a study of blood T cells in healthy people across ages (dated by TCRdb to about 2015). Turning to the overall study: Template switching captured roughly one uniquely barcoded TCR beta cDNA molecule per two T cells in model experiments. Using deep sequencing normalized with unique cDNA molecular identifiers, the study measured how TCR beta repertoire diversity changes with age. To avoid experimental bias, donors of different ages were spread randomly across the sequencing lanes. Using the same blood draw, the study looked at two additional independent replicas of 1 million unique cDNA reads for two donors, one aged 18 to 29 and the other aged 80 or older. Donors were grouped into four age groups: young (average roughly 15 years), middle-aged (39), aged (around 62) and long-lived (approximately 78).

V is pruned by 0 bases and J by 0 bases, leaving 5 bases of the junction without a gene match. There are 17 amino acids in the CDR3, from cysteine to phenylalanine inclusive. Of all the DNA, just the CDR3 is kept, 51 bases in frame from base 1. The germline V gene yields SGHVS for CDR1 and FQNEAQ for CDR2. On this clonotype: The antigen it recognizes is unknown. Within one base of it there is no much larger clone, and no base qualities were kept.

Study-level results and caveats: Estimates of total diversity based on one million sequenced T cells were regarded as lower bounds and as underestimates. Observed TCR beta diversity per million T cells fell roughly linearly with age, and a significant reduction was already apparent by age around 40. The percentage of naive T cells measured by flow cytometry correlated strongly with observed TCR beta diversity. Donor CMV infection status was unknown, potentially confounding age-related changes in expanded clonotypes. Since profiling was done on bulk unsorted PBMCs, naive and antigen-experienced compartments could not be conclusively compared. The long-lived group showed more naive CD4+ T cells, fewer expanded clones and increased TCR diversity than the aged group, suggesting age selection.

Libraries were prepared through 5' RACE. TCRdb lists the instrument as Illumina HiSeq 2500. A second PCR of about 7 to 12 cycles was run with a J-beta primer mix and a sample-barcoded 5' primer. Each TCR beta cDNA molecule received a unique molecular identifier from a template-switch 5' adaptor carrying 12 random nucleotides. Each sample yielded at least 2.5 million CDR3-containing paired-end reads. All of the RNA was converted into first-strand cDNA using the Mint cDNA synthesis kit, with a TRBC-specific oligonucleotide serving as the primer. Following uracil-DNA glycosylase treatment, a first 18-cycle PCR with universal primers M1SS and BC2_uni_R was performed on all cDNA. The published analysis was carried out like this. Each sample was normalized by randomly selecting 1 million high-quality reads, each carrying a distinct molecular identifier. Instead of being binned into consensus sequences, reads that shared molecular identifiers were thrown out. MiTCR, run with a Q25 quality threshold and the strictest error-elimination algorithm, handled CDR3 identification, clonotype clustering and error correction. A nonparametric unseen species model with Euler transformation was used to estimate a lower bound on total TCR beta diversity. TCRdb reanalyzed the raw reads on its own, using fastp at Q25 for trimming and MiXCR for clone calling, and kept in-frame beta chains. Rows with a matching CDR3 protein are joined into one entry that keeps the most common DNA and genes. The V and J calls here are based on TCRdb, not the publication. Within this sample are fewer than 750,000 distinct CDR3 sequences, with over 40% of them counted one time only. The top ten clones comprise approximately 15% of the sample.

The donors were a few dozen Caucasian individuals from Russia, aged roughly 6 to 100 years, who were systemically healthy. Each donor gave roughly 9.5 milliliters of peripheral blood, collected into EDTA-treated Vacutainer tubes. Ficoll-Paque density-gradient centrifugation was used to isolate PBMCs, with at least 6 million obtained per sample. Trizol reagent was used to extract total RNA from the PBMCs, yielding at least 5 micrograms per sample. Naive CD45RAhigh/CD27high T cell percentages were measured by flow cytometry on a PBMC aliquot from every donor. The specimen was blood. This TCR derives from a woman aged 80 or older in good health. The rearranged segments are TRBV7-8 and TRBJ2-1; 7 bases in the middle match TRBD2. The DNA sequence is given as TGTGCCAGCAGCTTAGCATCGGGAGGCAGCTCCTACAATGAGCAGTTCTTC. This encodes CASSLASGGSSYNEQFF.